This T cell receptor (beta chain) was sequenced during a study of neurological immune-mediated disorders. V was pared by 5 bases and J by 6 bases, with 17 bases of the junction left unmatched. Germline V gene lookup returns CDR1 SGHTA and CDR2 FQGTGA. The length of the CDR3 is 18 residues. This clonotype has at least ten counts. TCRdb processed the 5' RACE reads anew with MiXCR; each CDR3 protein has one entry. Of 60,000 to 85,000 distinct CDR3 sequences in the sample, roughly 5.5% were seen once. The chain is built from TRBV7-3 and TRBJ2-3; 10 nucleotides align to TRBD2. What was sequenced was PBMCs. The clonotype comes from a man aged 18 to 30 with multiple sclerosis. The CDR3 bases are TGTGCCAGCAGCCCTACTGAGGCCAGCGGGAGGGGCCGGGATACGCAGTATTTT. Translated, it gives CASSPTEASGRGRDTQYF.